The 10 T cell receptor beta chains below were found in one sample sequenced in a study of blood T cells in healthy people across ages. Primed by a sample-barcoded 5' primer and a J-beta primer mix, a second PCR proceeded for 7 to 11 cycles. One entry per CDR3 protein, called by TCRdb with MiXCR from the 5' RACE reads. The table has about 780,000 distinct CDR3 sequences, around 24% seen once. These data also formed part of another study, on T cells of mothers and their children.

Material for sequencing was blood. The source of these receptors is a boy aged 5-17 years in good health.

This clonotype showed up many times. The V and J genes are TRBV29-1 and TRBJ2-7, with D possibly being TRBD1 or TRBD2 (5 bases each). CDR1 SQVTM and CDR2 ANQGSEA come from the germline V gene. With 1 base removed from V and 1 base from J, the gap between germline ends came to 14 bases. The CDR3 totals 15 residues. The CDR3 spells CSVEVPGRHSYEQYF. The CDR3 DNA reads TGCAGCGTTGAAGTCCCGGGACGGCATTCCTACGAGCAGTACTTC.

This clonotype was counted a few times. This chain uses TRBV12-3 or TRBV12-4 with TRBJ2-7, with TRBD2 matching 7 bases. V shed 6 bases, J shed 1 base, and the junction held 9 bases outside the gene matches. This CDR3 has 15 amino acids. Here the CDR3 DNA reads TGTGCCAGCAGCCGACCCGGGGACTATTCCTACGAGCAGTACTTC. As protein: CASSRPGDYSYEQYF.

This sequence joins TRBV6-5 and TRBJ2-5; D not certain. The end of the DNA is better explained by TRBJ2-7, so the J call may be wrong. The CDR3 covers 16 residues. The germline CDR1 and CDR2 sequences are MNHEY and SVGAGI. CDR3 region: CASSYSTGDLGYEQYF. The CDR3 DNA reads as TGTGCCAGCAGTTACTCGACCGGAGACCTTGGCTACGAGCAGTACTTC.

This clonotype was seen a few times. V and J are TRBV7-9 and TRBJ2-7; D is undetermined. V lost 5 bases and J 5 bases, leaving 22 bases between the germline ends. CDR3 length equals 16 residues. The V gene's germline CDR1 is SEHNR and CDR2 FQNEAQ (reference sequence). CDR3 sequence (DNA): TGTGCCAGCAGCCCACTAATGTTGGAACCTCTACACGAGCAGTACTTC. Translating gives CASSPLMLEPLHEQYF.

The rearrangement links TRBV12-3 or TRBV12-4 to TRBJ2-3; possible D gene TRBD2, 5 bases. CDR3 length equals 13 residues. V lost 3 bases to trimming and J lost 4 bases, with 8 bases between them. This CDR3 reads CASSLEDADTQYF. The CDR3 region has the DNA TGTGCCAGCAGTTTGGAGGACGCAGATACGCAGTATTTT.

This clonotype came up a few times. V is TRBV4-1 and J is TRBJ2-5; 7 nucleotides align to TRBD2. The J call could be wrong; TRBJ2-7 is a better fit for the DNA end. Looked up from germline, CDR1 is MGHRA and CDR2 is YSYEKL. This CDR3 comprises 15 residues. As DNA, the CDR3 is TGCGCCAGCAGCCAAAGGGACTATGAACTTTACGAGCAGTACTTC. Translating it yields CASSQRDYELYEQYF.

Only a few counts were recorded for this clonotype. V gene TRBV20-1 combines with J gene TRBJ1-1; D is unclear. From germline, CDR1 is DFQATT and CDR2 SNEGSKA (reference sequence). The ends were cut back, 1 base at V and 1 base at J, with 10 bases in the middle. This CDR3 spans 14 amino acids. The CDR3 is CSARVGSPNTEAFF. The CDR3 nucleotides are TGCAGTGCTAGAGTAGGCAGCCCGAACACTGAAGCTTTCTTT.

The rearrangement joins TRBV12-5 to TRBJ1-2; no clear D. The CDR3 consists of 15 residues. With 2 bases removed from V and 4 bases from J, the gap between germline ends came to 14 bases. CDR1 is LGHNT and CDR2 is FRNRAP in the germline V gene. The CDR3 DNA sequence: TGTGCTAGTGGTTTGAGTGGGCTGGCCATCTATGGCTACACCTTC. The encoded protein is CASGLSGLAIYGYTF.

This clonotype was detected a few times. This sequence joins TRBV3-1 and TRBJ2-3, with TRBD2 matching over 12 bases. V was clipped by 0 bases and J by 0 bases; unmatched bases: 4. Germline CDR1 reads LGHDT; CDR2 reads YNNKEL (reference sequence). The CDR3 contains 18 residues. The CDR3 DNA follows: TGTGCCAGCAGCCAAGATGGGGGGACTAGCGGGAGCACAGATACGCAGTATTTT. Its translation: CASSQDGGTSGSTDTQYF.

CDR3 protein: CASSSAWGGGVAGELFF. CDR3 coding DNA: TGTGCCAGCAGCTCCGCCTGGGGAGGCGGGGTAGCCGGGGAGCTGTTTTTT. The chain is built from TRBV7-9 and TRBJ2-2, with D maybe TRBD2 (6 bases). The CDR3 covers 17 residues. CDR1 is SEHNR, CDR2 FQNEAQ, per germline (reference sequence). V lost 4 bases to trimming and J lost 6 bases, with 21 bases between them. Using reference TRBV7-9 and TRBJ2-2 for the parts outside the CDR3, the full variable domain is DTGVSQNPRHKITKRGQNVTFRCDPISEHNRLYWYRQTLGQGPEFLTYFQNEAQLEKSRLLSDRFSAERPKGSFSTLEIQRTEQGDSAMYLCASSSAWGGGVAGELFFGEGSRLTVL.